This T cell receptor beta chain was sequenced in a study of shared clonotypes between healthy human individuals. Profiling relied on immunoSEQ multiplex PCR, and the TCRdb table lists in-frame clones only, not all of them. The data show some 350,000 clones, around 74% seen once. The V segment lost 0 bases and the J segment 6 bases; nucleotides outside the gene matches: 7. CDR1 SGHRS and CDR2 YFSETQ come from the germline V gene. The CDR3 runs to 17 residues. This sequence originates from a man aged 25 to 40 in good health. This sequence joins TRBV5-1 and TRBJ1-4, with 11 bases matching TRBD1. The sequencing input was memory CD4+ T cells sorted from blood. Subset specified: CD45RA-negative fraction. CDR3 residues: CASSLARTGGADEKLFF. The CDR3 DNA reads TGCGCCAGCAGCTTGGCCAGGACAGGGGGCGCGGATGAAAAACTGTTTTTT.